The 18 T cell receptor beta chains given below trace back to one sample, sequenced in a study of blood T cell repertoires in COVID-19. TCRdb's copy holds only in-frame clones and misses some; the assay was immunoSEQ multiplex PCR. The sample carries more than 250,000 clones, 88% recorded once. The source material was peripheral blood. The receptor source for this set is a woman under 40 with COVID-19, enrolled during active disease.

This clone was detected only once. This chain connects TRBV6-5 to TRBJ1-6, with TRBD1 matching over 9 bases. Trimming took 6 bases from V and 10 from J; bases not matched to a gene: 7. From germline, CDR1 is MNHEY and CDR2 SVGAGI. This CDR3 is built from 14 residues. As DNA, the CDR3 is TGTGCCAGCAGCTGGGACAGGGCTGGGTCACCCCTCCACTTT. This translates into CASSWDRAGSPLHF.

The chain recombines TRBV11-3 with TRBJ2-3; D is perhaps TRBD1 (7 bases). This CDR3 has 14 amino acids. Germline assignment: CDR1 SGHNT and CDR2 YENEEA. V was cut by 4 bases and J by 3 bases, with 11 bases left in between. DNA for the CDR3: TGTGCCAGCAGCTACAGGGGAGGAACAGATACGCAGTATTTT. Protein: CASSYRGGTDTQYF.

The chain is built from TRBV9 and TRBJ2-2; 7 bases map to TRBD1. CDR1 and CDR2 from the germline V gene are SGDLS and YYNGEE. The CDR3 is made up of 15 amino acids. The trim removed 3 bases at V and 1 base at J, leaving 3 bases unmatched. CDR3 region: CASSAWDRNTGELFF. The DNA for the CDR3 is TGTGCCAGCAGCGCCTGGGACAGGAACACCGGGGAGCTGTTTTTT.

The chain joins TRBV7-3 to TRBJ2-1, with 7 bases identical to TRBD1. CDR1 and CDR2 from the germline V gene are SGHTA and FQGTGA. V was clipped by 5 bases and J by 8 bases; unmatched bases: 6. The CDR3 is 13 amino acids. This CDR3 reads CASSPTGLDEQFF. The CDR3 DNA reads as TGTGCCAGCAGCCCGACAGGGTTAGATGAGCAGTTCTTC.

The V gene is TRBV10-1, the J gene TRBJ1-1; D remains ambiguous. CDR3 length equals 13 residues. With 1 base removed from V and 7 bases from J, the gap between germline ends came to 10 bases. Germline values: CDR1 WNHNN, CDR2 SYGVQD (reference sequence). CDR3 loop: CASSELLGREAFF. The DNA for the CDR3 is TGCGCCAGCAGTGAGTTGCTTGGCCGTGAAGCTTTCTTT.

V usage is TRBV18 and J usage is TRBJ2-2; D uncertain. Germline V gene lookup returns CDR1 KGHSH and CDR2 LQKENI. CDR3 length: 15 amino acids. Trimming cost V 3 bases and J 6 bases, with 14 bases left between them. CDR3 nucleotide sequence: TGTGCCAGCTCACCCTCGGGTCTTAAGGCCGGGGAGCTGTTTTTT. This encodes CASSPSGLKAGELFF.

The chain combines TRBV6-5 with TRBJ1-2; D may be TRBD1 (6 bases). V was trimmed by 7 bases and J by 8 bases, leaving 17 bases between them. This CDR3 has 13 residues. The germline gives CDR1 MNHEY, CDR2 SVGAGI. DNA of the CDR3: TGTGCCAGCACCCTAGGGGGGGCACGAGGCTACACCTTC. Translation gives CASTLGGARGYTF.

This chain links TRBV7-9 with TRBJ1-4, with 9 bases fitting TRBD1. V was pared by 5 bases and J by 5 bases, with 3 bases of the junction left unmatched. Per the germline V gene, CDR1 is SEHNR and CDR2 is FQNEAQ (reference sequence). This CDR3 spans 14 amino acids. This CDR3 is CASSRGQGNEKLFF. CDR3 coding DNA: TGTGCCAGCAGCCGGGGACAGGGAAATGAAAAACTGTTTTTT.

The chain joins TRBV11-2 to TRBJ1-2; D unresolved. Trimming stripped 5 bases from V and 6 bases from J, with 22 bases between. This CDR3 has 16 residues. CDR1 is SGHAT, CDR2 FQNNGV, per germline. The CDR3 spells CASSPTIRLGGDGYTF. Written as DNA, the CDR3 is TGTGCCAGCAGCCCAACTATCCGCTTAGGCGGGGATGGCTACACCTTC.

The chain is built from TRBV3-1 (or the pseudogene TRBV3-2) and TRBJ2-3; D is ambiguous. Per germline, CDR1 LGHDT and CDR2 YNNKEL (reference sequence). V shed 4 bases and J shed 0 bases, with 8 bases lying between them. The CDR3 consists of 14 residues. This CDR3 is CASSPSGSTDTQYF. The CDR3 nucleotides are TGTGCCAGCAGCCCCTCAGGAAGCACAGATACGCAGTATTTT.

Regarding this clone: The junction differs from germline at one of its ends, possibly a read error. The chain uses TRBV6-1 and TRBJ1-3; no clear D gene. The length of the CDR3 is 13 residues. Germline V gene sequence: CDR1 MNHNS, CDR2 SASEGT. The CDR3 nucleotides read TGTGCCAGCAGCGAAGTACTTGGAAACACCATATATTTT. Its translation: CASSEVLGNTIYF.

The genes are TRBV6-4 and TRBJ2-3; tentatively, D is TRBD1 (5 bases). Trimming took off 3 bases at V and 2 bases at J, with 12 bases between the two ends. The CDR3 spans 15 residues. In germline, CDR1 is MRHNA, CDR2 SNTAGT. The chain's CDR3 is CASSEGDSPTDTQYF. The CDR3 region has the DNA TGTGCCAGCAGTGAAGGAGACAGCCCCACAGATACGCAGTATTTT.

The rearrangement joins TRBV7-9 to TRBJ1-6; D is unresolved. Germline V gene lookup returns CDR1 SEHNR and CDR2 FQNEAQ (reference sequence). V lost 1 base to trimming and J lost 7 bases, with 8 bases between them. CDR3 length: 14 amino acids. Written as DNA, the CDR3 is TGTGCCAGCAGCTTAGATTCTCTAAATTCACCCCTCCACTTT. The encoded protein is CASSLDSLNSPLHF.

The chain combines TRBV11-3 with TRBJ1-2; unclear D gene. The V and J ends lost 2 bases and 7 bases respectively, with 14 bases between them. The CDR3 loop spans 14 amino acids. CDR1 is SGHNT, CDR2 YENEEA, per germline. This chain's CDR3 is CASSLTTVVSGYTF. As DNA, the CDR3 is TGTGCCAGCAGCTTAACCACAGTCGTCTCTGGCTACACCTTC.

The genes are TRBV7-2 and TRBJ1-6; 7 bases line up with TRBD1. Germline V CDR1 and CDR2: SGHTA, FQGNSA. V trimming: 3 bases; J trimming: 10 bases; junction bases outside the gene matches: 6. This CDR3 has 14 amino acids. CDR3 region: CASSFGDRSSPLHF. The CDR3 DNA sequence: TGTGCCAGCAGCTTCGGGGACAGATCATCACCCCTCCACTTT. The variable domain in full, with the rest retrieved from reference TRBV7-2 and TRBJ1-6, is GAGVSQSPSNKVTEKGKDVELRCDPISGHTALYWYRQSLGQGLEFLIYFQGNSAPDKSGLPSDRFSAERTGGSVSTLTIQRTQQEDSAVYLCASSFGDRSSPLHFGNGTRLTVT.

The rearrangement links TRBV5-5 to TRBJ1-1, with a tentative D call TRBD1 (5 bases). Germline values: CDR1 SGHKS, CDR2 YYEKEE (reference sequence). There are 16 residues in the CDR3. Trimming pared 0 bases from V and 5 bases from J, leaving 17 bases between. In DNA, the CDR3 is TGTGCCAGCAGCTTGGTGGTCGGGGCAGGGAGGACTGAAGCTTTCTTT. It translates to CASSLVVGAGRTEAFF.

The chain links TRBV6-2 or TRBV6-3 to TRBJ2-5, with 12 bases matching TRBD2. The CDR3 is made up of 15 amino acids. V shed 2 bases and J 5 bases; nucleotides not matched to a gene: 3. Germline V CDR1 and CDR2: MNHEY, SVGEGT. This CDR3 is CASSYLAGGSETQYF. The CDR3 region has the DNA TGTGCCAGCAGTTACCTAGCGGGGGGGTCGGAGACCCAGTACTTC.

The rearrangement uses TRBV10-1 and TRBJ1-2; tentatively, D is TRBD1 (6 bases). V shed 5 bases and J shed 8 bases, with 15 bases lying between them. The CDR3 runs to 13 residues. Germline V gene data show CDR1 as WNHNN and CDR2 as SYGVQD (reference sequence). The CDR3 nucleotides read TGCGCCAGCAGTCCCGACAGGTCTATCGGCTACACCTTC. Translating gives CASSPDRSIGYTF.